These 24 T cell receptor beta chains were sequenced from one sample in a study of CD8 T cell repertoires and HIV-1 epitope variants. No antigen is known for these receptors. Only in-frame clones appear in the TCRdb table, and some are missing; sequencing was by immunoSEQ multiplex PCR. The table records roughly 5,800 clones, around 68% of them present only once. Sequencing was done on a sample of cultured CD8+ T cells derived from PBMCs. These receptors were collected from a male donor with HIV.

This clone has just one count. The chain uses TRBV7-6 and TRBJ2-5; no definite D call. The germline V gene has CDR1 SGHVS and CDR2 FNYEAQ. Trimming took off 5 bases at V and 5 bases at J, with 12 bases between the two ends. This CDR3 is built from 13 residues. CDR3 region: CASSRQSRETQYF. The DNA for the CDR3 is TGTGCCAGCAGCCGTCAATCAAGGGAGACCCAGTACTTC.

The rearrangement joins TRBV6-6 to TRBJ1-1; D might be TRBD1 (6 bases). Germline V gives CDR1 MNHNY, CDR2 SVGAGI (reference sequence). The CDR3 runs to 14 residues. V was cut by 2 bases and J by 4 bases, with 11 bases left in between. This CDR3 is CASSYGGGVTEAFF. The CDR3 DNA reads as TGTGCCAGCAGTTACGGAGGGGGAGTCACTGAAGCTTTCTTT.

V and J are TRBV2 and TRBJ2-5, with D hard to call. Germline V lookup: CDR1 SNHLY, CDR2 FYNNEI. The length of the CDR3 is 11 residues. Between the trimmed V and J ends, which lost 1 base and 4 bases, there was a span of 1 base. CDR3 bases: TGTGCCAGCAGTGAAGGAGAGACCCAGTACTTC. Residues: CASSEGETQYF.

This clone was seen a handful of times. V usage is TRBV4-1 and J usage is TRBJ1-5; D unresolved. Between the trimmed V and J ends, which lost 1 base and 7 bases, there was a span of 14 bases. This CDR3 contains 15 residues. Looked up from germline, CDR1 is MGHRA and CDR2 is YSYEKL. CDR3 DNA sequence: TGCGCCAGCAGCCAAGGTAAAGGGATGTTCCAGCCCCAGCATTTT. It encodes CASSQGKGMFQPQHF.

The chain carries TRBV4-1 and TRBJ1-1; D is unclear. CDR1 MGHRA and CDR2 YSYEKL come from the germline V gene. With 1 base removed from V and 3 bases from J, the gap between germline ends came to 12 bases. This CDR3 spans 15 amino acids. CDR3 residues: CASSQVDLGYTEAFF. CDR3 DNA sequence: TGCGCCAGCAGCCAAGTTGATCTCGGGTACACTGAAGCTTTCTTT.

This clone has only a few counts. The V and J genes are TRBV4-2 and TRBJ2-2; possibly TRBD1 for D (5 bases). The germline CDR1 and CDR2 sequences are LGHNA and YNFKEQ. The V end was cut by 4 bases, the J end by 1 base, with 7 bases between. The CDR3 has 14 amino acids. The CDR3 is CASSPDRNTGELFF. The CDR3 bases are TGTGCCAGCAGCCCCGACAGGAACACCGGGGAGCTGTTTTTT.

The chain employs TRBV7-2 and TRBJ2-5, with TRBD1 matching over 7 bases. The CDR3 is 13 amino acids. V was pared by 6 bases and J by 5 bases, with 6 bases of the junction left unmatched. Germline CDR1 and CDR2: SGHTA and FQGNSA. The CDR3 nucleotides are TGTGCCAGCAGTCCAGACAGGGTTGAGACCCAGTACTTC. Residues: CASSPDRVETQYF.

The genes are TRBV4-1 and TRBJ1-6, with TRBD1 as a possible D gene (5 bases). The V end lost 1 base, the J end lost 8 bases, and 12 bases lay between the germline ends. The CDR3 consists of 15 residues. From germline, CDR1 is MGHRA and CDR2 YSYEKL. The chain's CDR3 is CASSQVEGEYSPLHF. The CDR3 DNA reads TGCGCCAGCAGCCAAGTTGAAGGGGAGTATTCACCCCTCCACTTT.

This chain uses TRBV11-2 with TRBJ1-3; the match to TRBD1 covers 10 bases. The CDR3 has 15 residues. V lost 3 bases and J lost 4; bases outside the gene matches: 3. Germline V gene lookup returns CDR1 SGHAT and CDR2 FQNNGV. The CDR3 loop is CASSFGTGVGNTIYF. For the CDR3, the DNA is TGTGCCAGCAGCTTCGGGACAGGGGTAGGAAACACCATATATTTT.

The chain has TRBV29-1 and TRBJ1-2; 11 bases agree with TRBD1. Germline V CDR1 and CDR2: SQVTM, ANQGSEA. CDR3 length: 12 residues. After removal of 7 bases from V and 8 bases from J, the junction contained 6 bases not matched to a gene. CDR3 sequence (DNA): TGCAGCGCTGGACAGGGGGCAAAGGGCTACACCTTC. This encodes CSAGQGAKGYTF.

The table lists this clone with a few counts. This chain connects TRBV6-5 to TRBJ1-4; D uncertain. Germline V gene lookup returns CDR1 MNHEY and CDR2 SVGAGI. This CDR3 has 10 residues. Deletions cut 6 bases from V and 7 bases from J, with 3 bases between. CDR3 in DNA: TGTGCCAGCAGGGGTGAAAAACTGTTTTTT. It translates to CASRGEKLFF.

This clone was counted between two and nine times. The rearrangement uses TRBV15 and TRBJ2-2, with D perhaps assigned TRBD1 or TRBD2 (5 bases each). The germline V and J ends were trimmed by 2 bases and 8 bases, with 9 bases remaining between them. This CDR3 has 13 residues. The V gene's germline CDR1 is LNHNV and CDR2 YYDKDF (reference sequence). This CDR3 is CATSRLGPGELFF. CDR3 nucleotide sequence: TGTGCCACCAGCAGACTGGGACCGGGGGAGCTGTTTTTT.

The V call is TRBV28, the J call TRBJ2-7, with 11 bases identical to TRBD1. V trimming: 7 bases; J trimming: 2 bases; junction bases outside the gene matches: 4. CDR1 is MDHEN and CDR2 is SYDVKM in the germline V gene. The CDR3 spans 14 residues. CDR3 nucleotides: TGTGCCAGCAATCCGGGACAGGGGGCCTACGAGCAGTACTTC. Translating it yields CASNPGQGAYEQYF.

The chain links TRBV5-6 to TRBJ2-5; TRBD2 agrees at 8 bases. CDR1 is SGHDT, CDR2 YYEEEE, per germline. J lost 3 bases, V lost 2 bases, and 9 bases had no gene match. This CDR3 is built from 16 residues. The CDR3 DNA follows: TGTGCCAGCAGCTTCGGGTACGGGAGGGCCGAAGAGACCCAGTACTTC. Protein product: CASSFGYGRAEETQYF. The whole variable domain, remainder taken from reference TRBV5-6 and TRBJ2-5, is DAGVTQSPTHLIKTRGQQVTLRCSPKSGHDTVSWYQQALGQGPQFIFQYYEEEERQRGNFPDRFSGHQFPNYSSELNVNALLLGDSALYLCASSFGYGRAEETQYFGPGTRLLVL.

This clone came up a few times. V gene TRBV7-8 combines with J gene TRBJ2-7, with 11 positions matching TRBD2. This CDR3 is 14 amino acids long. V dropped 7 bases and J dropped 3; count of bases not matched to a gene: 5. The V gene's germline CDR1 is SGHVS and CDR2 FQNEAQ. CDR3 sequence: CASTVLAGDYEQYF. In DNA form, the CDR3 reads TGTGCCAGCACCGTACTAGCGGGAGACTACGAGCAGTACTTC. The whole variable domain, remainder taken from reference TRBV7-8 and TRBJ2-7, is GAGVSQSPRYKVAKRGQDVALRCDPISGHVSLFWYQQALGQGPEFLTYFQNEAQLDKSGLPSDRFFAERPEGSVSTLKIQRTQQEDSAVYLCASTVLAGDYEQYFGPGTRLTVT.

V and J are TRBV6-5 and TRBJ2-7; no definite D call. Trimming removed 5 bases from V and 5 bases from J, with 16 bases in between. The CDR3 totals 14 residues. Germline V CDR1 and CDR2: MNHEY, SVGAGI. As DNA, the CDR3 is TGTGCCAGCAGTCCCCCGGGTGCGCTGAACGAGCAGTACTTC. It translates to CASSPPGALNEQYF.

The CDR3 protein is CASSYVDSREQFF. CDR3 coding DNA: TGTGCCAGCAGTTACGTGGACAGCCGGGAGCAGTTCTTC. The rearrangement joins TRBV27 to TRBJ2-1; TRBD1 is a possible D gene (6 bases). The CDR3 runs to 13 residues. V gave up 4 bases and J gave up 10 bases, with 14 bases separating them. Germline values: CDR1 MNHEY, CDR2 SMNVEV (reference sequence).

Points on this clone: A far larger clone is just one base off, so this is likely a read error. Other DNA sequences of this sample code for an identical CDR3. The CDR3 region is CASSQDPVELDYGYTF. The CDR3 nucleotides are TGTGCCAGCAGCCAAGATCCCGTCGAACTCGACTATGGCTACACCTTC. The rearrangement links TRBV7-9 to TRBJ1-2; D is undetermined. V was cut by 5 bases and J by 3 bases, with 19 bases left in between. This CDR3 is built from 16 residues. Germline V gene data show CDR1 as SEHNR and CDR2 as FQNEAQ (reference sequence).

This rearrangement joins TRBV5-1 to TRBJ2-7; 8 bases align to TRBD2. The trim removed 4 bases at V and 7 bases at J, leaving 7 bases unmatched. Germline CDR1 is SGHRS and CDR2 is YFSETQ. This CDR3 spans 13 amino acids. The CDR3 sequence is CASSPGGDWEQYF. The CDR3 region has the DNA TGCGCCAGCAGCCCCGGGGGGGACTGGGAGCAGTACTTC.

The chain employs TRBV2 and TRBJ2-2; the D is unclear. Trimming cost V 8 bases and J 7 bases, with 8 bases left between them. CDR3 length: 11 amino acids. The germline gives CDR1 SNHLY, CDR2 FYNNEI. CDR3 region: CASDQGGELFF. The DNA of the CDR3 is TGTGCCAGCGACCAAGGCGGGGAGCTGTTTTTT.

This clone has just a few counts. The chain couples TRBV12-5 to TRBJ2-3, with 11 bases matching TRBD1. This CDR3 contains 15 residues. V lost 3 bases and J lost 3; bases outside the gene matches: 2. The germline V gene has CDR1 LGHNT and CDR2 FRNRAP. CDR3 nucleotides: TGTGCTAGTGGTTTAGGACAGGGGGCAACAGATACGCAGTATTTT. Protein: CASGLGQGATDTQYF.

In this sample, this clone turned up once. The V call is TRBV5-4, the J call TRBJ1-1; perhaps TRBD1 as D (5 bases). Germline V gene sequence: CDR1 SGHNT, CDR2 YYREEE (reference sequence). Between the trimmed V and J ends, which lost 0 bases and 4 bases, there was a span of 7 bases. The CDR3 covers 13 residues. CDR3 nucleotide sequence: TGTGCCAGCAGCTTGGCAGGGAGCACTGAAGCTTTCTTT. Its translation is CASSLAGSTEAFF.

The V and J genes are TRBV7-6 and TRBJ1-1; 10 nucleotides line up with TRBD1. CDR1 is SGHVS and CDR2 is FNYEAQ in the germline V gene. The CDR3 runs 16 residues. With 5 bases clipped from V and 7 bases from J, the junction kept 13 bases outside the gene matches. The CDR3 spells CASSPTDRGQDGEAFF. CDR3 in DNA: TGTGCCAGCAGCCCCACCGACAGGGGGCAGGACGGTGAAGCTTTCTTT.

The chain recombines TRBV6-1 with TRBJ1-4; D perhaps matches TRBD1 (5 bases). This CDR3 contains 16 residues. Germline loops: CDR1 MNHNS, CDR2 SASEGT. Trimming took off 4 bases at V and 0 bases at J, with 12 bases between the two ends. The CDR3 protein is CASSGRQTATNEKLFF. The CDR3, as DNA: TGTGCCAGCAGTGGGCGACAGACTGCAACTAATGAAAAACTGTTTTTT.